Reported below is one T cell receptor beta chain. The antigen it binds to is not known. No base quality values were provided; no much bigger clone lies one nucleotide off. The source of the sample is a study of cytomegalovirus exposure and HLA in healthy donors (dated by TCRdb to between 2016 and 2019). At the level of the whole study: In an earlier analysis of around 540 of the donors, around 290 Gb of sequence data and 120 million or so unique TCR beta sequences from 180 million or so T cells were reported. An early release that covered more than 550 HLA-typed donors contained approximately 320 gigabases of sequencing data and around 80 million unique TCR sequences. Of the approximately 400 genotyped donors, 80% to 90% were placed in the genetic ancestry cluster associated with self-reported Caucasian donors. The study was designed to test whether signatures of past pathogen exposure could be identified by cataloging public T cell receptors. The study used immunosequencing to profile the T cell repertoires of several hundred subjects and linked those repertoires to cytomegalovirus serostatus. Besides the first cohort of hundreds of subjects, a separate validation cohort made up of 120 or so different subjects was used. To predict cytomegalovirus infection status, the study brought together high-throughput TCR immunosequencing, statistical association of individual TCRs with disease status, and machine learning. In a later analysis, previously published TCR beta repertoires from about 640 donors were re-analyzed and high-resolution HLA genotyping was added so that TCR occurrence patterns could be studied. Rather than using new phenotypic data, the later analysis identified candidate immune exposures from TCR beta sequences and from how often those sequences occurred across donors. An earlier analysis of several hundred of the donors applied high-throughput TCR beta sequencing to assess whether each TCR beta V gene segment acted as functional or pseudogenic. Alongside the repertoire data, information on donor age, sex, ethnicity and CMV serostatus was compiled. Genome-wide SNP genotypes for about 55% of the 666 donors were used in a later genetic analysis, which treated that subset as a discovery cohort. Every discovery cohort repertoire had been produced on one sequencing platform. Class I and class II HLA loci were covered by the typing at four-digit resolution. Typing coverage differed by locus: A, B, C, DRB1 and DQB1 were typed in about 629-630 donors, DQA1 in 500 to 550, DPA1 in some 570, and DPB1 in roughly 450. Because of strong linkage in the cohort, four to six DR-DQ haplotypes were treated as single units for association and clustering. Among a few hundred genotyped donors of the cohort, an average of about 240,000 unique TCR beta nucleotide sequences were sequenced per donor, roughly 20% of them non-productive. Summary of the overall study and its limitations: A further reported finding was that TCR beta sequences accurately predicted the HLA-A and HLA-B alleles for most subjects in the first cohort. The classifier was reported to diagnose cytomegalovirus status with high specificity and sensitivity in both the original cohort and the validation cohort. Most TCR sequences were observed very rarely across donors, whereas some public TCRs were present in many individuals. According to a later analysis, TCR association rates differed among HLA loci, with DRB1 alleles showing the most associated TCRs and HLA-C alleles showing the fewest. According to a later analysis, most CMV-associated TCR beta chains appeared to be HLA-restricted, and the HLA associations seemed to be driven largely by CMV exposure. Specific HLA alleles were associated with 15,000 to 20,000 TCR beta sequences at a false discovery rate of 0.05 in a later analysis. The only immune exposure information available for the cohort was CMV serostatus. Correlated functional status among segregating V segments might reflect linkage disequilibrium, but an unknown experimental factor could not be ruled out. Presence/absence analyses assumed roughly uniform sequencing depth across donors, an assumption that may not hold. In this cohort, only TCR beta chains were sequenced, and detectable features were limited by the absence of alpha or paired-chain data. Compared with the approximately 600-donor mean, donors in an Asian-associated ancestry cluster had fewer N-insertions in productive TCRs, according to a later genetic analysis. A total of some 180 TCR beta chains were listed by the study as associated with cytomegalovirus. When HLA alleles, especially DR and DQ, strongly co-occurred, attributing TCR associations to individual alleles was difficult. Because some donors lacked HLA typing at each locus, the association tests relied only on the typed subset. Some IMGT-functional V segments, including TRBV6-2 and TRBV6-3, could not be distinguished by the 87-base-pair reads and were therefore excluded. Three of the identified cytomegalovirus-associated TCR beta chains were confirmed in vitro to be specific for cytomegalovirus antigens. An earlier analysis of approximately 500 of the donors showed that most TCR beta V segments appeared in productive rearrangements either about 87% or about 30% of the time, which broadly matched IMGT annotations. A later analysis found that HLA-associated TCR beta chains were more clonally expanded and had lower generation probabilities than equally common non-associated chains. In a later genetic analysis, a missense DCLRE1C variant was associated with V-gene and J-gene trimming of TCR beta chains, and the association was replicated in an independent cohort. The sequencing pipeline was judged likely to have produced a cluster of highly shared sequence variants as a technical artifact. According to a later analysis, parvovirus B19, influenza, CMV and Epstein-Barr virus appeared linked to several top co-occurrence clusters. According to the authors, the approach could potentially be generalized to other disease states and immunological phenotypes. The earlier analysis of a few hundred of the donors excluded approximately 17 rarely observed V segments, including chromosome 9 orphons, because counts were too low.

The cohort was made up of several hundred healthy bone marrow donors. Cohort members were all nominally healthy when sampled, although unrecorded immune exposures were likely present. The donor was CMV seropositive and was included in the group of around 300 seropositive cohort members. Each donor provided a peripheral blood sample, and peripheral blood mononuclear cells were used for TCR beta sequencing. Genomic DNA was extracted from the blood cell samples with the Qiagen DNeasy Blood Extraction Kit. To prepare the library, the immunoSEQ multiplex PCR assay was applied. The multiplex PCR relied on a mix of 60 forward primers for TCR Vbeta segments and 13 reverse primers for TCR Jbeta segments. Amplification of the CDR3 region of rearranged TCR beta genes was performed with a multiplex PCR assay on genomic DNA. The amplified TCR beta libraries were sequenced on the Illumina HiSeq System as 87-base-pair reads. The original methods were these. A later analysis tallied around 80 million unique TCR beta chains across the 600 to 700 repertoires, and about 12 million of those chains were shared by two or more donors. To remove PCR and sequencing errors, raw reads were error-corrected and collapsed into unique sequences using a nearest-neighbor algorithm that merged closely related sequences. CDR3 sequences were aligned to IMGT reference sequences to assign V, D and J gene segments. For a sequence to be retained, at least a six-nucleotide match to both a V gene segment and a J gene segment was required. Rearrangements were called productive when the CDR3 lacked stop codons and stayed in frame with V and J; all others were non-productive. CDR3 was defined according to IMGT convention as the region running from the second conserved V-encoded cysteine to the conserved J-encoded phenylalanine. Sequences without an unambiguous match to a single V gene segment were excluded from the earlier analysis of 500 to 700 of the donors. In an earlier analysis of approximately 550 of the donors, V segments were called functional above 56.7% productive rearrangements and were called segregating when the between-donor standard deviation exceeded 5%. A statistical classification framework was built to diagnose cytomegalovirus status from the catalog of TCR beta chain sequences. V and J gene assignment, in a later analysis, came from comparing TCR nucleotide sequences with IMGT/GENE-DB human TR gene sequences. The TCRdist pipeline was used in a later analysis to assign CDR3 sequences and most-parsimonious VDJ recombination scenarios. In a later analysis, every TCR beta chain was defined by the combination of its CDR3 amino acid sequence and its V-gene family, and reads without a unique V-gene family were dropped. In a later analysis, 500 to 650 highly shared, low-generation-probability nucleotide sequences were removed to address suspected cross-contamination and a sequencing artifact. In a later analysis, a clonal expansion index for each public chain was calculated from normalized within-repertoire ranks of inferred template counts. Generation probabilities in a later analysis came from a VDJ recombination model fitted to out-of-frame rearrangements, and those results were checked against IGoR. Hypergeometric tests were used in a later analysis to score TCR-TCR, TCR-HLA and TCR-CMV co-occurrence, with a repertoire-size bias correction applied to the TCR pairs. To estimate false discovery rates, a later analysis permuted the HLA or CMV assignments 20 times. A later analysis grouped co-occurring TCRs with DBSCAN, adding TCRdist sequence similarity when clustering within HLA-allele-positive subsets. For co-occurrence clustering, repertoires with fewer than 30,000 or more than 120,000 public chains were excluded, along with five repertoires with anomalous nucleotide sharing. As stored in TCRdb, this immuneACCESS dataset retains in-frame rearrangements with V and J assigned. A fraction of the clones does not appear; measured against another copy, unresolved V genes explain less than half of the discrepancy, and the remainder lacks a known reason. V, J and clone size reflect that table, while D and trimming were determined from the DNA. Within this sample are around 130,000 clones, with around three quarters of them counted one time only. Clones ranked in the top ten supply under 7% of the sample.

Clipping removes 4 bases from V and 6 bases from J, with 6 as the unmatched junction base count. According to the germline V gene (reference sequence), CDR1 reads LNHDA and CDR2 reads SQIVND. The CDR3 runs 14 amino acids, cysteine and phenylalanine included. Only CDR3 DNA is held: 42 bases, read in frame from base 1. The sequence is built from TRBV19 and TRBJ1-1; the junction holds 9 bases that match TRBD1. The TCR originated in a man between 18 and 35 years old in good health and CMV-seropositive. Sequenced material: PBMCs. The CDR3 reads as follows: CASSNTGGASEAFF. Read as DNA, the sequence is TGTGCCAGTAGTAATACAGGGGGCGCTTCTGAAGCTTTCTTT.